This T cell receptor (gamma chain) was retrieved from a study of gamma-delta chains in newborns, infants, children. Study-wide context: Microbial exposure reportedly drives polyclonal innate γδ T cell expansion after birth.

TCRdb re-called the reads with CATT. This table has a few thousand gamma-chain clones, about 40% appearing once. This CDR3 has 17 residues. This TCR was sampled from a child who was a newborn, infant or young child, either healthy, febrile or measles-vaccinated (not recorded which). There is no V gene call, and the J gene is TRGJP. The sequenced sample consisted of blood. The CDR3 DNA sequence: TGCGCCTTGTGGGAGGTGCTTCAAGAGTTGGGCAAAAAAATCAAGGTATTT. This codes for CALWEVLQELGKKIKVF.